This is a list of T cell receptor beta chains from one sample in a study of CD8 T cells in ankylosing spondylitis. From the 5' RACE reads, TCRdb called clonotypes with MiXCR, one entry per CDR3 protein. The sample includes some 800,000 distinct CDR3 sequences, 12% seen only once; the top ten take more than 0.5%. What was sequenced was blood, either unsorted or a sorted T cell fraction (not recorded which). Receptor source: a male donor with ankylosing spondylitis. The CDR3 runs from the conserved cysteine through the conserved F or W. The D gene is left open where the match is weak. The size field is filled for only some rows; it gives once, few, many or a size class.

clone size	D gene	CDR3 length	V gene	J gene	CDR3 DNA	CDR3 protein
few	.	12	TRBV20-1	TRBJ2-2	TGCAGTGTATCTTCCCAAAGGGAGGAGCTGTTTTTT	CSVSSQREELFF
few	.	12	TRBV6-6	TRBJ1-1	TGTGCCAGCAGAGCTGGGGGGGATGAAGCTTTCTTT	CASRAGGDEAFF
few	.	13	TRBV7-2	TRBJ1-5	TGTGCCAGCAGTGTCCAGGGTGGTCAGCCCCAGCATTTT	CASSVQGGQPQHF
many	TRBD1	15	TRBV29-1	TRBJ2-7	TGCAGCGCCGCAGGGATCGGGACAGGGCACTACGAGCAGTACTTC	CSAAGIGTGHYEQYF
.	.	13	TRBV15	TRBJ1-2	TGTGCCACCAGCAGAGGGCTTAACTATGGCTACACCTTC	CATSRGLNYGYTF
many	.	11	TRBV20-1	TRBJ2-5	TGCAGTGCTAGAGATCGCCAGACCCAGTACTTC	CSARDRQTQYF
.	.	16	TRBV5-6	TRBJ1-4	TGTGCCAGCAGCTTTGGCAGGGGCTCTTTTAATGAAAAACTGTTTTTT	CASSFGRGSFNEKLFF
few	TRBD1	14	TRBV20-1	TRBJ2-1	TGCAGTGCTAGCCCAGGGGGCGATTTCAATGAGCAGTTCTTC	CSASPGGDFNEQFF
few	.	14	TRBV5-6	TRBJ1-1	TGTGCCAGCAGCTTGGGCCACGTGGGCACTGAAGCTTTCTTT	CASSLGHVGTEAFF
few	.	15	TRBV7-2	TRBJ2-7	TGTGCCAGCAGCTTAGTAGAGGGTGGGCGGTACGAGCAGTACTTC	CASSLVEGGRYEQYF
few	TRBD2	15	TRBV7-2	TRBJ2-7	TGTGCCAGCAGCTCGGCGGGCGGGAGTCTCTACGAGCAGTACTTC	CASSSAGGSLYEQYF
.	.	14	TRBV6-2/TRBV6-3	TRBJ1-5	TGTGCCAGCAGTTACGTCCTACGCTATCAGCCCCAGCATTTT	CASSYVLRYQPQHF
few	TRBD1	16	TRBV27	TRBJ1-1	TGTGCCAGCAGCTGGGACAGGGCCCTCATGAACACTGAAGCTTTCTTT	CASSWDRALMNTEAFF
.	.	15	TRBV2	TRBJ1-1	TGTGCCAGCGCGAAGGCAAGAGGTGCGAACACTGAAGCTTTCTTT	CASAKARGANTEAFF
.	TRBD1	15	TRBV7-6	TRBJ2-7	TGTGCCAGCAGCAGACGGACAGGGGGCAAGTACGAGCAGTACTTC	CASSRRTGGKYEQYF
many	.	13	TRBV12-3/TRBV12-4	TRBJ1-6	TGTGCCAGCAGTTCCTCTGAGATTCCAACCCTCCACTTT	CASSSSEIPTLHF
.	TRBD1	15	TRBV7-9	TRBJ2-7	TGTGCCAGCAGCCACAGGGGGCAAAGGTCCTACGAGCAGTACTTC	CASSHRGQRSYEQYF
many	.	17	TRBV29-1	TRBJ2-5	TGCAGCGTTGAAACCCTTCTTGATCAGGGGTACCAAGAGACCCAGTACTTC	CSVETLLDQGYQETQYF
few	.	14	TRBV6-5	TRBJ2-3	TGTGCCAGCAGCTACAGGGTTCCCGCAGATACGCAGTATTTT	CASSYRVPADTQYF
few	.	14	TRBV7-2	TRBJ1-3	TGTGCCAGCAGCTTAGGGCTGGAATTTAGCACCATATATTTT	CASSLGLEFSTIYF
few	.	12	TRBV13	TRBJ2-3	TGTGCCAGCAGCTCAGGGTTAGATACGCAGTATTTT	CASSSGLDTQYF
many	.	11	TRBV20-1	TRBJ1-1	TGCAGTGCTATAGGGACCGTTGAAGCTTTCTTT	CSAIGTVEAFF
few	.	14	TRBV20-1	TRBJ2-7	TGCAGTGCTAGAGAACGGGGGTTCGCCTACGAGCAGTACTTC	CSARERGFAYEQYF
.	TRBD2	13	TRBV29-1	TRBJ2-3	TGCGGAGCCGCAGGACTAGCCACAGATACGCAGTATTTT	CGAAGLATDTQYF
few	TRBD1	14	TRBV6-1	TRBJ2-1	TGTGCCAGCAGGGAAGGGACAGGGCTTTGGGAGCAGTTCTTC	CASREGTGLWEQFF